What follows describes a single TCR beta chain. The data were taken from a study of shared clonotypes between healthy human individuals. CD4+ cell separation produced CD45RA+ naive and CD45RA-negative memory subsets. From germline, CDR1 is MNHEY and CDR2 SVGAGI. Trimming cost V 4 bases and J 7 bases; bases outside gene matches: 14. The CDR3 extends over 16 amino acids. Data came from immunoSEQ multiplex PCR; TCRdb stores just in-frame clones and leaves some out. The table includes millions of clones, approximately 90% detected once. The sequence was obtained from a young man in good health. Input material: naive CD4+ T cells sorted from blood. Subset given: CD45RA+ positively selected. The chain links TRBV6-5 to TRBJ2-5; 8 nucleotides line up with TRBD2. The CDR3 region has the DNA TGTGCCAGCAGTTCCCTAGTACTAGCCGCGGGGGGGACCCAGTACTTC. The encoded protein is CASSSLVLAAGGTQYF.